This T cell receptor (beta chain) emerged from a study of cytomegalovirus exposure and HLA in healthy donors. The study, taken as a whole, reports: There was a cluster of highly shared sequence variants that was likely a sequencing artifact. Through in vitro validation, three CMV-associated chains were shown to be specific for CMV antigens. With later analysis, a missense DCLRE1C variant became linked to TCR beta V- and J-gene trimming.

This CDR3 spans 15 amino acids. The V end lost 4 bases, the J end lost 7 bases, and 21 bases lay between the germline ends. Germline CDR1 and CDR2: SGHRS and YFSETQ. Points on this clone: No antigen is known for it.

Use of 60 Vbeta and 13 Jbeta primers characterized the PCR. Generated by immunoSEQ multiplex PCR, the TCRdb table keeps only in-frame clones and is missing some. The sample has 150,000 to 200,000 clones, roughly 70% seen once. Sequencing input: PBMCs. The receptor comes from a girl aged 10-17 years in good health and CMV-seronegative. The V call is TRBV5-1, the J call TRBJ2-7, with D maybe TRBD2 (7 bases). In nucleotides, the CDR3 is TGCGCCAGCAGCAAAGGGGGGGGTACCGGGAGGGAGCAGTACTTC. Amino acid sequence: CASSKGGGTGREQYF.